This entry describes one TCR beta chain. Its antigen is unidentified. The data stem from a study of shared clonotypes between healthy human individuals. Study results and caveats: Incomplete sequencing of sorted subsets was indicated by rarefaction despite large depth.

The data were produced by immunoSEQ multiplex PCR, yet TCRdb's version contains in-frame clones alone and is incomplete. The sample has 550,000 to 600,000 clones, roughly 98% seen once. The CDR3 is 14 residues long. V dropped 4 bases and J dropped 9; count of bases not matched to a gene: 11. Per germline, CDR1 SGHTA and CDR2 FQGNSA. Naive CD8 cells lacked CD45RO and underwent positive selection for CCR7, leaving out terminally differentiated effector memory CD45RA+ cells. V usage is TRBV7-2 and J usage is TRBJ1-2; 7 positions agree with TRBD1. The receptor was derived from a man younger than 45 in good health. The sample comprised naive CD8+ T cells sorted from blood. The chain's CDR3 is CASSSTGQSPRYTF. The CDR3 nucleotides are TGTGCCAGCAGCTCGACAGGGCAATCGCCGCGCTACACCTTC.